The rows below give T cell receptor beta chains drawn from one sample of a study of PD-1 blockade in classical Hodgkin lymphoma. Sequencing used immunoSEQ multiplex PCR; TCRdb keeps in-frame clones, though not all of them. The repertoire has approximately 22,000 clones, 60% to 80% of them found once; the top ten carry more than 5.5%. This specimen was peripheral blood mononuclear cells (PBMCs), taken before the fourth cycle of nivolumab. The receptors were gathered from a human donor with classical Hodgkin lymphoma. The CDR3 runs from the conserved cysteine through the conserved F or W. D genes are given only for firm matches. Not every row has a clone size; where given, it reads once, few, many or a size class.

CDR3aa: CASSYPQGAPSEAFF
CDR3nt: TGTGCCAGCAGTTACCCGCAGGGGGCCCCCAGTGAAGCTTTCTTT
len: 15
abundance: .
d_gene: TRBD1
v_gene: TRBV6-5
j_gene: TRBJ1-1

CDR3aa: CASSGGGNGEQFF
CDR3nt: TGCGCCAGCAGTGGAGGAGGGAATGGTGAGCAGTTCTTC
len: 13
abundance: .
d_gene: .
v_gene: TRBV10-1
j_gene: TRBJ2-1

CDR3aa: CASSLQAGPQGTLKAFF
CDR3nt: TGTGCCAGCAGCTTACAGGCCGGGCCTCAGGGTACCCTGAAAGCTTTCTTT
len: 17
abundance: few
d_gene: .
v_gene: TRBV5-4
j_gene: TRBJ1-1

CDR3aa: CASSWSQKETQYF
CDR3nt: TGCGCCAGCAGCTGGAGTCAAAAAGAGACCCAGTACTTC
len: 13
abundance: .
d_gene: .
v_gene: TRBV5-1
j_gene: TRBJ2-5

CDR3aa: CSVWTDTYEQYF
CDR3nt: TGCAGCGTATGGACGGACACCTACGAGCAGTACTTC
len: 12
abundance: few
d_gene: .
v_gene: TRBV29-1
j_gene: TRBJ2-7

CDR3aa: CASTTSAGSETQYF
CDR3nt: TGTGCCAGCACGACTAGCGCGGGGTCGGAGACCCAGTACTTC
len: 14
abundance: .
d_gene: TRBD2
v_gene: TRBV27
j_gene: TRBJ2-5

CDR3aa: CASSQRTGRETQYF
CDR3nt: TGCGCCAGCAGCCAACGGACAGGGCGAGAGACCCAGTACTTC
len: 14
abundance: few
d_gene: TRBD1
v_gene: TRBV4-1
j_gene: TRBJ2-5

CDR3aa: CASSLSELAGTYNEQFF
CDR3nt: TGTGCCAGCAGTTTATCAGAACTAGCGGGGACCTACAATGAGCAGTTCTTC
len: 17
abundance: .
d_gene: TRBD2
v_gene: TRBV27
j_gene: TRBJ2-1

CDR3aa: CASSAGDGGEKLFF
CDR3nt: TGTGCCAGCAGCGCGGGGGACGGTGGTGAAAAACTGTTTTTT
len: 14
abundance: .
d_gene: .
v_gene: TRBV28
j_gene: TRBJ1-4

CDR3aa: CASSLDPGTTYNEQFF
CDR3nt: TGTGCCAGCAGCTTGGATCCAGGGACGACCTACAATGAGCAGTTCTTC
len: 16
abundance: .
d_gene: .
v_gene: TRBV5-6
j_gene: TRBJ2-1

CDR3aa: CASSVITGNTIYF
CDR3nt: TGCGCCAGCAGTGTGATTACTGGAAACACCATATATTTT
len: 13
abundance: once
d_gene: .
v_gene: TRBV5-1
j_gene: TRBJ1-3

CDR3aa: CASSFGLTEVTGELFF
CDR3nt: TGTGCCAGCAGTTTCGGATTGACAGAGGTCACCGGGGAGCTGTTTTTT
len: 16
abundance: once
d_gene: .
v_gene: TRBV27
j_gene: TRBJ2-2

CDR3aa: CASRGQRERTDTQYF
CDR3nt: TGTGCCAGCAGGGGGCAGCGGGAGAGAACAGATACGCAGTATTTT
len: 15
abundance: .
d_gene: TRBD2
v_gene: TRBV28
j_gene: TRBJ2-3

CDR3aa: CASSRDYSNQPQHF
CDR3nt: TGTGCCAGTAGTAGGGATTATAGCAATCAGCCCCAGCATTTT
len: 14
abundance: few
d_gene: .
v_gene: TRBV19
j_gene: TRBJ1-5

CDR3aa: CASRPGTANNYGYTF
CDR3nt: TGTGCCAGCAGGCCCGGGACAGCCAATAACTATGGCTACACCTTC
len: 15
abundance: few
d_gene: TRBD1
v_gene: TRBV2
j_gene: TRBJ1-2

CDR3aa: CASSESGPSSTDTQYF
CDR3nt: TGTGCCAGCAGTGAAAGCGGTCCGTCTAGCACAGATACGCAGTATTTT
len: 16
abundance: .
d_gene: .
v_gene: TRBV6-1
j_gene: TRBJ2-3

CDR3aa: CASSVGVRGGEQYF
CDR3nt: TGTGCCAGCAGCGTAGGGGTTAGGGGCGGCGAGCAGTACTTC
len: 14
abundance: .
d_gene: .
v_gene: TRBV9
j_gene: TRBJ2-7

CDR3aa: CASTLDRSRANYGYTF
CDR3nt: TGTGCCAGCACCTTGGACAGGTCGCGGGCTAACTATGGCTACACCTTC
len: 16
abundance: .
d_gene: TRBD1
v_gene: TRBV5-6
j_gene: TRBJ1-2

CDR3aa: CASSPRGSYEQYF
CDR3nt: TGTGCCAGCAGCCCCCGGGGGTCCTACGAGCAGTACTTC
len: 13
abundance: once
d_gene: .
v_gene: TRBV7-9
j_gene: TRBJ2-7

CDR3aa: CASSAGIAGANVLTF
CDR3nt: TGCGCCAGCAGCGCAGGAATAGCCGGGGCCAACGTCCTGACTTTC
len: 15
abundance: few
d_gene: .
v_gene: TRBV5-1
j_gene: TRBJ2-6

CDR3aa: CASSPPAGTSSGANVLTF
CDR3nt: TGTGCCAGCTCACCACCGGCAGGGACGAGCTCTGGGGCCAACGTCCTGACTTTC
len: 18
abundance: .
d_gene: .
v_gene: TRBV18
j_gene: TRBJ2-6

CDR3aa: CASSLLAGAYEQYF
CDR3nt: TGTGCCAGCAGCTTATTGGCAGGGGCGTACGAGCAGTACTTC
len: 14
abundance: .
d_gene: .
v_gene: TRBV7-8
j_gene: TRBJ2-7

CDR3aa: CASSSGWGPMNAGELFF
CDR3nt: TGTGCCAGCAGTTCGGGTTGGGGCCCCATGAACGCCGGGGAGCTGTTTTTT
len: 17
abundance: .
d_gene: .
v_gene: TRBV27
j_gene: TRBJ2-2

CDR3aa: CASSPKGTGGYGYTF
CDR3nt: TGTGCCAGCAGTCCAAAGGGGACAGGGGGCTATGGCTACACCTTC
len: 15
abundance: .
d_gene: TRBD1
v_gene: TRBV27
j_gene: TRBJ1-2

CDR3aa: CASKKGGRTDTQYF
CDR3nt: TGCGCCAGCAAGAAGGGGGGGCGTACAGATACGCAGTATTTT
len: 14
abundance: .
d_gene: .
v_gene: TRBV23-1
j_gene: TRBJ2-3

CDR3aa: CASSAQTGAGDQPQHF
CDR3nt: TGTGCCAGCAGTGCTCAAACAGGGGCCGGGGATCAGCCCCAGCATTTT
len: 16
abundance: .
d_gene: TRBD1
v_gene: TRBV6-1
j_gene: TRBJ1-5

CDR3aa: CASSSLMDQDTQYF
CDR3nt: TGTGCCAGCAGCTCCCTAATGGATCAAGATACGCAGTATTTT
len: 14
abundance: few
d_gene: .
v_gene: TRBV7-9
j_gene: TRBJ2-3

CDR3aa: CASSTSGYEQYF
CDR3nt: TGTGCCAGCAGCACTAGCGGGTACGAGCAGTACTTC
len: 12
abundance: .
d_gene: TRBD2
v_gene: TRBV5-4
j_gene: TRBJ2-7